The next 28 T cell receptor beta chains were all read from a single sample in a study of regulatory T cells in long-lasting Graves disease. In building TCR beta libraries, iRepertoire HTBI primers were used together with Arm-PCR of CDR3 regions. One entry per CDR3 protein, called by TCRdb with MiXCR from the multiplex PCR reads. The data contain around 460,000 distinct CDR3 sequences, roughly a fifth of them singletons. The time point here: persistent/refractory GD, antithyroid drugs over 5 years with positive TRAb. PBMCs were the source of the RNA used for TCR sequencing. Material: peripheral blood mononuclear cells (PBMCs), obtained when the disease was refractory, from a patient treated with antithyroid drugs. The receptors were sampled from a female donor with Graves disease.

This clonotype appeared a few times. This chain connects TRBV11-1 to TRBJ2-7; a weak D match, TRBD2 (6 bases). Trimming removed 0 bases at V and 2 bases at J, with 11 bases between. CDR3 length equals 15 residues. Germline CDR1 and CDR2: SGHAT and FQDESV (reference sequence). CDR3 region: CASSLAGGRTYEQYF. The CDR3 DNA reads TGTGCCAGCAGCTTAGCGGGAGGCCGTACCTACGAGCAGTACTTC.

This clonotype was detected only a few times. The chain combines TRBV12-5 with TRBJ1-2; D might be TRBD1 (5 bases). V was cut by 3 bases and J by 1 base, with 21 bases left in between. The CDR3 has 18 residues. CDR1 and CDR2 from the germline V gene are LGHNT and FRNRAP. This chain's CDR3 is CASGFLTTYPGVNYGYTF. The CDR3 nucleotides read TGTGCTAGTGGTTTTCTGACCACCTACCCGGGGGTTAACTATGGCTACACCTTC.

This clonotype was found once. V gene TRBV19 combines with J gene TRBJ2-5, with TRBD2 matching 9 bases. CDR1 is LNHDA and CDR2 is SQIVND in the germline V gene (reference sequence). V shed 3 bases, J shed 5 bases, and the junction held 4 bases outside the gene matches. This CDR3 is 14 amino acids long. DNA for the CDR3: TGTGCCAGTAGTATTTTGGCGGGAGGGGAGACCCAGTACTTC. Protein sequence: CASSILAGGETQYF.

Concerning this clonotype itself: This may stem from a read error, because a much larger clone lies one nucleotide away. The chain has TRBV3-1 and TRBJ2-5, with a tentative D call TRBD2 (5 bases). This CDR3 comprises 13 residues. Germline-derived CDR1 and CDR2 are LGHDT and YNNKEL (reference sequence). CDR3 region: CACSNSPTRAQYF. The CDR3 bases are TGTGCCTGCAGCAACTCTCCTACTAGAGCCCAGTACTTC.

This chain connects TRBV6-2 or TRBV6-3 to TRBJ1-4, with 9 bases that match TRBD1. The V gene end was trimmed by 4 bases and the J gene end by 6 bases; junction bases not matched to a gene: 6. Germline CDR1 MNHEY, CDR2 SVGEGT. The CDR3 runs 15 residues. The CDR3 is CASSSPGQGDEKLFF. The CDR3 DNA reads as TGTGCCAGCAGTTCTCCGGGACAGGGAGATGAAAAACTGTTTTTT.

CDR3 sequence: CASRPGTGPFDTQYF. CDR3 DNA: TGTGCCAGCAGACCCGGGACAGGGCCGTTCGATACGCAGTATTTT. The chain has TRBV2 and TRBJ2-3; the match to TRBD1 covers 9 bases. Germline loops: CDR1 SNHLY, CDR2 FYNNEI. The junction had 10 bases not matched to a gene; V was cut back by 6 bases and J by 6 bases. The CDR3 length is 15 residues.

About this clonotype itself: A clone one base away is much larger, so this may be a read error. This chain joins TRBV20-1 and TRBJ1-1; D is ambiguous. The CDR3 runs to 14 residues. Germline-derived CDR1 and CDR2 are DFQATT and SNEGSKA (reference sequence). The CDR3: CSARTGRVSTGAFF. For the CDR3, the DNA is TGCAGTGCTAGGACGGGAAGGGTGTCCACTGGAGCTTTCTTT.

The gene calls are TRBV20-1 and TRBJ2-2; the match to TRBD2 covers 12 bases. Per the germline V gene, CDR1 is DFQATT and CDR2 is SNEGSKA (reference sequence). CDR3 length: 16 residues. With V trimmed by 0 bases and J by 5 bases, 4 bases remained unmatched. Here the CDR3 reads CSARETSGSGTGELFF. The CDR3 DNA sequence: TGCAGTGCTAGAGAGACTAGCGGGAGTGGGACCGGGGAGCTGTTTTTT.

Comment on this clonotype: Given a far larger clone just one base away, this is likely a sequencing read error. The chain joins TRBV7-2 to TRBJ1-1; a weak D match, TRBD1 (5 bases). The germline CDR1 and CDR2 sequences are SGHTA and FQGNSA. The CDR3 has 12 amino acids. The V gene lost 6 bases and the J gene lost 4 bases, with 9 bases spanning the gap. CDR3 coding DNA: TGTGCCAGCAGTTGGGGGGGCACTGAAGCTTTCTTT. It specifies CASSWGGTEAFF.

This clonotype was seen ten or more times. The chain carries TRBV27 and TRBJ2-5, with D hard to call. Germline assignment: CDR1 MNHEY and CDR2 SMNVEV (reference sequence). The V and J ends lost 5 bases and 4 bases respectively, with 17 bases between them. The CDR3 has 15 residues. The CDR3 sequence is CASSATAIYPETQYF. Here the CDR3 DNA reads TGTGCCAGCAGTGCCACGGCTATCTACCCAGAGACCCAGTACTTC.

Many counts were recorded for this clonotype. The chain employs TRBV7-9 and TRBJ2-7; 8 nucleotides align to TRBD1. After removal of 3 bases from V and 5 bases from J, the junction contained 12 bases not matched to a gene. From germline, CDR1 is SEHNR and CDR2 FQNEAQ (reference sequence). This CDR3 comprises 16 residues. The CDR3 spells CASSLGDRGSLDEQYF. DNA for the CDR3: TGTGCCAGCAGCTTGGGCGACAGGGGCTCCCTTGACGAGCAGTACTTC.

This clonotype showed up many times. This sequence joins TRBV29-1 and TRBJ2-2; a possible D gene is TRBD1 (6 bases). Germline loops: CDR1 SQVTM, CDR2 ANQGSEA. V was pared by 7 bases and J by 0 bases, with 12 bases between. The CDR3 extends over 14 amino acids. CDR3 sequence: CSAAGTTNTGELFF. The DNA of the CDR3 is TGCAGCGCAGCCGGGACAACGAACACCGGGGAGCTGTTTTTT.

Ten or more counts support this clonotype. The rearrangement uses TRBV29-1 and TRBJ2-7; the match to TRBD1 covers 8 bases. The germline CDR1 and CDR2 sequences are SQVTM and ANQGSEA. Trimming took 7 bases from V and 3 from J; bases not matched to a gene: 2. The CDR3 totals 11 residues. The chain's CDR3 is CSGGQDYEQYF. CDR3 bases: TGCAGCGGGGGACAGGACTACGAGCAGTACTTC.

This clonotype was observed many times. The chain uses TRBV6-5 and TRBJ2-5; TRBD1 matches 10 bases. Unmatched junction bases numbered 3, after V lost 0 bases and J lost 2 bases. Germline loops: CDR1 MNHEY, CDR2 SVGAGI. This CDR3 comprises 16 residues. CDR3 loop: CASSYSGQGPQETQYF. The CDR3 bases are TGTGCCAGCAGTTACTCGGGACAGGGGCCTCAAGAGACCCAGTACTTC.

The rearrangement joins TRBV6-4 to TRBJ2-2; 8 bases map to TRBD1. The germline gives CDR1 MRHNA, CDR2 SNTAGT. This CDR3 contains 17 residues. The V and J ends lost 5 bases and 1 base, in that order; junction bases with no gene match: 9. The DNA for the CDR3 is TGTGCCAGCAGTTACACCGGCGGGACAGGGAACACCGGGGAGCTGTTTTTT. Amino acids: CASSYTGGTGNTGELFF.

This chain links TRBV3-1 with TRBJ2-7; D possibly corresponds to TRBD1 (6 bases). The CDR3 sequence is 15 residues long. Per the germline V gene, CDR1 is LGHDT and CDR2 is YNNKEL (reference sequence). V lost 0 bases and J 1 base, leaving 10 bases between the germline ends. The CDR3 is CASSQDRQASYEQYF. The DNA for the CDR3 is TGTGCCAGCAGCCAAGACCGACAGGCTTCCTACGAGCAGTACTTC.

The chain links TRBV28 to TRBJ2-5; TRBD1 might be the D (5 bases). The CDR3 runs 15 residues. The ends were cut back, 4 bases at V and 6 bases at J, with 18 bases in the middle. CDR1 is MDHEN and CDR2 is SYDVKM in the germline V gene. CDR3 nucleotide sequence: TGTGCCAGCAGTTCGATTTGGGGCCGCGGAAAGACCCAGTACTTC. It is translated as CASSSIWGRGKTQYF.

The chain carries TRBV7-8 and TRBJ2-7, with 10 bases lining up with TRBD1. V gave up 5 bases and J gave up 3 bases; unmatched junction bases: 7. Germline loops: CDR1 SGHVS, CDR2 FQNEAQ. The CDR3 has 15 residues. CDR3 in amino acids: CASSVRDRGIYEQYF. The CDR3 DNA is TGTGCCAGCAGCGTCCGGGACAGGGGCATCTACGAGCAGTACTTC.

This clonotype came up a few times. J is TRBJ1-3 and V is TRBV11-3; D possibly corresponds to TRBD1 (5 bases). The germline gives CDR1 SGHNT, CDR2 YENEEA. Trimming removed 5 bases at V and 7 bases at J, with 9 bases between. The CDR3 contains 12 residues. CDR3 sequence: CASSPGLNTIYF. CDR3 DNA: TGTGCCAGCAGCCCAGGGTTGAACACCATATATTTT.

There are many counts of this clonotype. The rearrangement links TRBV5-1 to TRBJ2-5; 7 bases map to TRBD1. CDR1 SGHRS and CDR2 YFSETQ come from the germline V gene. The CDR3 runs 15 residues. Trimming removed 1 base from V and 5 bases from J; junction bases left unmatched: 8. The CDR3 coding sequence is TGCGCCAGCAGCTTGTTCCGGGACAGCGGCGAGACCCAGTACTTC. Translating gives CASSLFRDSGETQYF.

This clonotype has a count of ten or more. The V gene is TRBV3-1, the J gene TRBJ1-2; D unresolved. CDR1 and CDR2 (germline): LGHDT, YNNKEL (reference sequence). The CDR3 has 14 residues. With 0 bases removed from V and 7 bases from J, the gap between germline ends came to 12 bases. The CDR3 DNA sequence: TGTGCCAGCAGCCAAGATCACGGGGAGGCTGGCTACACCTTC. Its translation: CASSQDHGEAGYTF.

This clonotype has a handful of counts. This chain connects TRBV29-1 to TRBJ2-2; D gene uncertain. The germline V gene has CDR1 SQVTM and CDR2 ANQGSEA. The length of the CDR3 is 11 residues. V lost 8 bases to trimming and J lost 7 bases, with 11 bases between them. The CDR3 reads CSSEVDGELFF. In DNA, the CDR3 is TGCAGCTCCGAGGTGGACGGGGAGCTGTTTTTT.

This clonotype was observed a few times. The chain combines TRBV5-1 with TRBJ1-1; D is unclear. Germline CDR1 and CDR2: SGHRS and YFSETQ. CDR3 length equals 15 residues. The V gene lost 6 bases and the J gene lost 1 base, with 16 bases spanning the gap. The CDR3 region is CASTRRGDKNTEAFF. DNA of the CDR3: TGCGCCAGCACAAGGAGAGGAGACAAGAACACTGAAGCTTTCTTT.

About this clonotype itself: Since a much larger clone is just one base distant, this may be a read error. The chain carries TRBV6-5 and TRBJ1-5; D may be TRBD1 (6 bases). CDR1 and CDR2 (germline): MNHEY, SVGAGI. V lost 3 bases and J 6 bases, leaving 15 bases between the germline ends. The CDR3 covers 15 residues. CDR3 nucleotides: TGTGCCAGCAGTTATAGTGCAGGGGCGAGTCAGCCCCAGCATTTT. Translating it yields CASSYSAGASQPQHF.

This clonotype has at least ten counts. This rearrangement joins TRBV15 to TRBJ2-7; D gene uncertain. The CDR3 sequence is 14 residues long. Germline CDR1 LNHNV, CDR2 YYDKDF (reference sequence). The V end lost 0 bases, the J end lost 1 base, and 7 bases lay between the germline ends. This CDR3 reads CATSRDSPSYEQYF. DNA for the CDR3: TGTGCCACCAGCAGAGATAGTCCGTCCTACGAGCAGTACTTC.

This clonotype was recorded many times. The rearrangement links TRBV7-8 to TRBJ1-1; D is possibly TRBD1 (5 bases). The V gene lost 5 bases and the J gene lost 5 bases, with 21 bases spanning the gap. Germline CDR1 and CDR2: SGHVS and FQNEAQ. There are 16 residues in the CDR3. The CDR3 is CASSQNSGRGGTEAFF. The DNA of the CDR3 is TGTGCCAGCAGCCAGAACTCGGGACGGGGGGGGACTGAAGCTTTCTTT.

This chain links TRBV9 with TRBJ1-3; a weak D match, TRBD1 (5 bases). Trimming left V 3 bases short and J 5 bases short, with 9 bases between. The CDR3 is 13 amino acids. CDR1 is SGDLS, CDR2 YYNGEE, per germline. The CDR3 nucleotides read TGTGCCAGCAGCGGCGGGACCCGAAACACCATATATTTT. This translates into CASSGGTRNTIYF. Full variable domain (remainder filled in from reference TRBV9 and TRBJ1-3): DSGVTQTPKHLITATGQRVTLRCSPRSGDLSVYWYQQSLDQGLQFLIQYYNGEERAKGNILERFSAQQFPDLHSELNLSSLELGDSALYFCASSGGTRNTIYFGEGSWLTVV.

At least ten counts were recorded for this clonotype. This rearrangement joins TRBV28 to TRBJ2-5, with D perhaps TRBD2 (5 bases). The CDR3 is made up of 16 amino acids. Trimming removed 7 bases at V and 4 bases at J, with 22 bases between. The germline gives CDR1 MDHEN, CDR2 SYDVKM. The CDR3 bases are TGTGCCAGCAACCCACAAAGGGCTAGCCTTGGAGAGACCCAGTACTTC. It translates to CASNPQRASLGETQYF. The full variable domain, rest sourced from reference TRBV28 and TRBJ2-5, is DVKVTQSSRYLVKRTGEKVFLECVQDMDHENMFWYRQDPGLGLRLIYFSYDVKMKEKGDIPEGYSVSREKKERFSLILESASTNQTSMYLCASNPQRASLGETQYFGPGTRLLVL.